This TCR beta chain stems from a study of tumor and adjacent non-tumor tissue in lung cancer. Between the trimmed V and J ends, which lost 3 bases and 4 bases, there was a span of 16 bases. The CDR3 length is 15 residues. Germline assignment: CDR1 SGHRS and CDR2 YFSETQ. The library came from three nested PCR rounds adapted from ARM-PCR protocols. TCRdb ran MiXCR on the multiplex PCR reads and lists one entry per CDR3 protein. The repertoire holds about 120,000 distinct CDR3 sequences, with about 66% as singletons. This clonotype was counted once. This sample's RNA came from whole unsorted tissue. V usage is TRBV5-1 and J usage is TRBJ2-5; D might be TRBD1 (6 bases). Sequencing was done on a sample of lung tumor tissue. This clonotype was obtained from a man in his thirties or forties with non-small cell lung cancer. In nucleotides, the CDR3 is TGCGCCAGCAGCTCCTACAGGGCGACGGGAGAGACCCAGTACTTC. Protein product: CASSSYRATGETQYF.